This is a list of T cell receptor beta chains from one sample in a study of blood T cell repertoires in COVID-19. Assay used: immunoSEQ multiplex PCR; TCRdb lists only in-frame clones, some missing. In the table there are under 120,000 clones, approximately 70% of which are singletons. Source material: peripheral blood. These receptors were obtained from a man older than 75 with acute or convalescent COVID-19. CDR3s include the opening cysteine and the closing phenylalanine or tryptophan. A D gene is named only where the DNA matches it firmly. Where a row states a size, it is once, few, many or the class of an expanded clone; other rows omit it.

CDR3 protein: CASSPGLAGVQETQYF
CDR3 DNA: TGCGCCAGCAGCCCGGGACTAGCGGGAGTCCAAGAGACCCAGTACTTC
D gene: TRBD2
V gene: TRBV5-1
clone size: -
J gene: TRBJ2-5

CDR3 protein: CASSVGGRGLNNEQFF
CDR3 DNA: TGTGCCAGCAGCGTAGGGGGTCGGGGGTTGAACAATGAGCAGTTCTTC
D gene: -
V gene: TRBV9
clone size: once
J gene: TRBJ2-1

CDR3 protein: CATSGGNSYNEQFF
CDR3 DNA: TGTGCCACCTCCGGGGGAAACTCCTACAATGAGCAGTTCTTC
D gene: -
V gene: TRBV7-8
clone size: few
J gene: TRBJ2-1

CDR3 protein: CASRDRMNTEAFF
CDR3 DNA: TGTGCCAGCAGGGACAGAATGAACACTGAAGCTTTCTTT
D gene: -
V gene: TRBV27
clone size: -
J gene: TRBJ1-1

CDR3 protein: CASSTRTSYNYGYTF
CDR3 DNA: TGTGCCAGCAGTACGAGGACAAGTTATAACTATGGCTACACCTTC
D gene: -
V gene: TRBV6-6
clone size: -
J gene: TRBJ1-2

CDR3 protein: CASSPGTYRYGYTF
CDR3 DNA: TGTGCCAGCAGCCCCGGGACATATCGGTATGGCTACACCTTC
D gene: -
V gene: TRBV5-8
clone size: -
J gene: TRBJ1-2

CDR3 protein: CASSLGTNYGYTF
CDR3 DNA: TGTGCCAGCAGTTTAGGGACAAACTATGGCTACACCTTC
D gene: -
V gene: TRBV28
clone size: few
J gene: TRBJ1-2

CDR3 protein: CASSPGTFGYTF
CDR3 DNA: TGCGCCAGCAGCCCCGGGACTTTTGGCTACACCTTC
D gene: -
V gene: TRBV5-1
clone size: many
J gene: TRBJ1-2

CDR3 protein: CASSFSGRTGQTEAFF
CDR3 DNA: TGTGCCAGCAGTTTCTCGGGCCGGACAGGTCAAACTGAAGCTTTCTTT
D gene: TRBD1
V gene: TRBV28
clone size: few
J gene: TRBJ1-1

CDR3 protein: CASSRGTLSNYGYTF
CDR3 DNA: TGTGCCAGCAGCCGAGGGACACTCTCAAACTATGGCTACACCTTC
D gene: -
V gene: TRBV11-2
clone size: -
J gene: TRBJ1-2

CDR3 protein: CASSGGYGYTF
CDR3 DNA: TGTGCCAGCAGCGGAGGCTATGGCTACACCTTC
D gene: -
V gene: TRBV9
clone size: -
J gene: TRBJ1-2

CDR3 protein: CASSPRGNEQYF
CDR3 DNA: TGTGCCAGCAGCCCCAGGGGGAACGAGCAGTACTTC
D gene: TRBD1
V gene: TRBV5-6
clone size: few
J gene: TRBJ2-7

CDR3 protein: CASSQPFSNGNTIYF
CDR3 DNA: TGCGCCAGCAGCCAACCCTTCTCTAACGGAAACACCATATATTTT
D gene: -
V gene: TRBV4-1
clone size: -
J gene: TRBJ1-3

CDR3 protein: CAMQRTMAYNEQFF
CDR3 DNA: TGTGCCATGCAACGGACAATGGCCTACAATGAGCAGTTCTTC
D gene: -
V gene: TRBV5-4
clone size: -
J gene: TRBJ2-1

CDR3 protein: CASSKGTGYNEKLFF
CDR3 DNA: TGTGCCAGTAGTAAGGGAACAGGATATAATGAAAAACTGTTTTTT
D gene: -
V gene: TRBV19
clone size: -
J gene: TRBJ1-4

CDR3 protein: CASSLPRLAGFYSYNEQFF
CDR3 DNA: TGTGCCAGCAGCTTACCCCGGCTAGCGGGTTTTTACTCTTACAATGAGCAGTTCTTC
D gene: TRBD2
V gene: TRBV7-9
clone size: -
J gene: TRBJ2-1

CDR3 protein: CATLGGAGNQPQHF
CDR3 DNA: TGTGCCACCCTTGGGGGGGCGGGCAATCAGCCCCAGCATTTT
D gene: -
V gene: TRBV28
clone size: few
J gene: TRBJ1-5

CDR3 protein: CATSRPGHRNEKLFF
CDR3 DNA: TGTGCCACCAGCAGACCGGGACACCGTAATGAAAAACTGTTTTTT
D gene: -
V gene: TRBV15
clone size: -
J gene: TRBJ1-4

CDR3 protein: CASRLGGPGQDEQFF
CDR3 DNA: TGTGCCAGCAGATTAGGAGGGCCAGGCCAGGATGAGCAGTTCTTC
D gene: -
V gene: TRBV28
clone size: -
J gene: TRBJ2-1

CDR3 protein: CAWSPPGLAGGGEQFF
CDR3 DNA: TGTGCCTGGAGTCCCCCGGGACTAGCGGGAGGGGGTGAGCAGTTCTTC
D gene: TRBD2
V gene: TRBV30
clone size: few
J gene: TRBJ2-1

CDR3 protein: CASSKRLAGGQETQYF
CDR3 DNA: TGTGCCAGCAGCAAACGACTAGCGGGAGGCCAAGAGACCCAGTACTTC
D gene: TRBD2
V gene: TRBV6-2/TRBV6-3
clone size: -
J gene: TRBJ2-5

CDR3 protein: CATSRGLAGGEAHEQFF
CDR3 DNA: TGTGCCACCAGCAGAGGACTAGCGGGAGGTGAGGCTCATGAGCAGTTCTTC
D gene: TRBD2
V gene: TRBV15
clone size: -
J gene: TRBJ2-1

CDR3 protein: CASSQSPGASSYEQYF
CDR3 DNA: TGCGCCAGCAGCCAAAGCCCGGGAGCAAGCTCCTACGAGCAGTACTTC
D gene: -
V gene: TRBV4-1
clone size: -
J gene: TRBJ2-7

CDR3 protein: CATSEAGRENTEAFF
CDR3 DNA: TGTGCCACCAGTGAGGCGGGACGGGAGAACACTGAAGCTTTCTTT
D gene: -
V gene: TRBV24-1
clone size: -
J gene: TRBJ1-1

CDR3 protein: CASTRGLTYNEQFF
CDR3 DNA: TGTGCCAGCACCAGGGGACTAACTTACAATGAGCAGTTCTTC
D gene: -
V gene: TRBV28
clone size: few
J gene: TRBJ2-1

CDR3 protein: CARHRASGEQYF
CDR3 DNA: TGTGCCAGACACAGGGCCTCGGGCGAGCAGTACTTC
D gene: -
V gene: TRBV27
clone size: few
J gene: TRBJ2-7

CDR3 protein: CASTRLANYGYTF
CDR3 DNA: TGTGCCAGCACTCGCTTAGCTAACTATGGCTACACCTTC
D gene: -
V gene: TRBV28
clone size: few
J gene: TRBJ1-2

CDR3 protein: CASSSGGEQYF
CDR3 DNA: TGTGCCAGCAGTTCCGGAGGGGAGCAGTACTTC
D gene: -
V gene: TRBV12-3/TRBV12-4
clone size: -
J gene: TRBJ2-7

CDR3 protein: CASSSTGAYYGYTF
CDR3 DNA: TGCGCCAGCAGCTCGACAGGGGCTTACTATGGCTACACCTTC
D gene: TRBD1
V gene: TRBV5-1
clone size: -
J gene: TRBJ1-2

CDR3 protein: CASSLRSGRAPDTQYF
CDR3 DNA: TGTGCCAGCAGCTTACGGAGCGGGAGGGCCCCAGATACGCAGTATTTT
D gene: TRBD2
V gene: TRBV7-2
clone size: -
J gene: TRBJ2-3

CDR3 protein: CASSMTGNTGELFF
CDR3 DNA: TGTGCCAGCAGCATGACAGGGAATACCGGGGAGCTGTTTTTT
D gene: TRBD1
V gene: TRBV9
clone size: -
J gene: TRBJ2-2

CDR3 protein: CASSSTVQWGRGWNEQYF
CDR3 DNA: TGTGCCAGCAGCTCTACGGTTCAGTGGGGGAGGGGCTGGAACGAGCAGTACTTC
D gene: TRBD2
V gene: TRBV7-9
clone size: many
J gene: TRBJ2-7